This paragraph covers one T cell receptor beta chain sequence. The source of the sample is a study of blood T cell repertoires in COVID-19. Background on the study: Sample material is recorded as cDNA or gDNA derived from T cells, B-cell-depleted T cells, or PBMCs.

TCRdb's copy holds only in-frame clones and misses some; the assay was immunoSEQ multiplex PCR. Of around 380,000 clones listed, 81% are singletons. The CDR3 has 15 residues. V lost 1 base and J lost 7; bases outside the gene matches: 1. Germline V gives CDR1 SEHNR, CDR2 FQNEAQ (reference sequence). The chain recombines TRBV7-9 with TRBJ1-6, with 10 bases identical to TRBD1. The sample consisted of peripheral blood. The TCR sequence derives from a human donor with acute or convalescent COVID-19. The donor label of this sample is uncertain. The CDR3 coding sequence is TGTGCCAGCAGCTTAGTGGGACAGGGGAATTCACCCCTCCACTTT. This codes for CASSLVGQGNSPLHF. Based on the CDR3 plus reference TRBV7-9 and TRBJ1-6, the full variable domain is DTGVSQNPRHKITKRGQNVTFRCDPISEHNRLYWYRQTLGQGPEFLTYFQNEAQLEKSRLLSDRFSAERPKGSFSTLEIQRTEQGDSAMYLCASSLVGQGNSPLHFGNGTRLTVT.